This TCR beta chain was recovered during a study of cytomegalovirus exposure and HLA in healthy donors. In the study overall: A data release that came early held approximately 85 million unique TCRs from HLA-typed donors.

As to this clone: Mismatch with germline at one junction end may stem from a read error.

Primers for the PCR totalled 60 Vbeta and 13 Jbeta. Assay: immunoSEQ multiplex PCR; the TCRdb copy retains only in-frame clones and omits some. The sample has 200,000 to 250,000 clones, around 85% seen once. The CDR3 consists of 14 residues. The germline V gene encodes CDR1 MNHNY and CDR2 SVGAGI (reference sequence). This sequence originates from a middle-aged man in good health and CMV-seronegative. Material: PBMCs. This chain uses TRBV6-6 with TRBJ1-2; tentative D call: TRBD1 (6 bases). Here the CDR3 reads CASRLQGANYGYTF. In DNA form, the CDR3 reads TGTGCCAGCAGACTACAGGGTGCTAATTATGGCTACACCTTC.